This passage covers 10 T cell receptor beta chains from one sample sequenced in a study of OX40 agonist ivuxolimab in advanced cancers. Using immunoSEQ multiplex PCR, the repertoire was profiled, and TCRdb retains in-frame clones only, with some absent. Among approximately 90,000 clones listed, roughly 89% were seen once. Sample: CD4+ or CD8+ T cells sorted from blood, taken in a trial of the OX40 agonist ivuxolimab. These receptors all stem from an adult with an advanced solid tumor such as melanoma, head and neck, liver or kidney cancer.

This clone appeared a single time. One junction end disagrees with the germline gene, perhaps due to a read error. The rearrangement uses TRBV15 and TRBJ2-2, with D perhaps matching TRBD1 (6 bases). The CDR3 is made up of 16 amino acids. Per germline, CDR1 LNHNV and CDR2 YYDKDF (reference sequence). The CDR3 coding sequence is TGTGCCACCAGCAGGGCCCGAACAGGGAACCCCGGGGAGCTGTTTTTT. This gives the protein CATSRARTGNPGELFF.

This chain links TRBV5-4 with TRBJ2-7, with 9 bases aligning to TRBD2. The V and J ends lost 4 bases and 0 bases, in that order; junction bases with no gene match: 8. This CDR3 contains 16 residues. Germline V lookup: CDR1 SGHNT, CDR2 YYREEE (reference sequence). DNA of the CDR3: TGTGCCAGCAGCGGGGGCCTAGCGGGACACTCCTACGAGCAGTACTTC. It encodes CASSGGLAGHSYEQYF.

This clone was seen a few times. This chain links TRBV6-1 with TRBJ2-5; D uncertain. The CDR3 spans 15 residues. V lost 2 bases, J lost 3 bases, and 13 bases lay in between. Per germline, CDR1 MNHNS and CDR2 SASEGT. The CDR3 here is CASSELWGFEETQYF. CDR3 DNA sequence: TGTGCCAGCAGTGAATTGTGGGGATTCGAAGAGACCCAGTACTTC.

This clone appeared once. The J gene is TRBJ1-2, the V gene TRBV27, with D possibly being TRBD1 (5 bases). In germline, CDR1 is MNHEY, CDR2 SMNVEV (reference sequence). This CDR3 region has 13 residues. V was clipped by 3 bases and J by 3 bases, with 8 bases between them. CDR3 in amino acids: CASSFSRDYGYTF. The DNA for the CDR3 is TGTGCCAGCAGTTTTTCCAGGGACTATGGCTACACCTTC.

V and J are TRBV4-2 and TRBJ2-1; D ambiguous. V was trimmed by 0 bases and J by 7 bases, leaving 4 bases between them. The CDR3 is 12 amino acids. Germline-derived CDR1 and CDR2 are LGHNA and YNFKEQ. This CDR3 reads CASSQDQNEQFF. DNA for the CDR3: TGTGCCAGCAGCCAAGATCAAAATGAGCAGTTCTTC.

The V gene is TRBV7-9, the J gene TRBJ1-1; 7 bases are a match to TRBD1. The CDR3 loop spans 15 amino acids. CDR1 and CDR2 from the germline V gene are SEHNR and FQNEAQ (reference sequence). V gave up 5 bases and J gave up 3 bases; unmatched junction bases: 9. CDR3 nucleotides: TGTGCCAGCAGCCTTCGACAGGGAGGGGACACTGAAGCTTTCTTT. Its translation: CASSLRQGGDTEAFF. Combining the CDR3 with reference TRBV7-9 and TRBJ1-1 gives the whole variable domain DTGVSQNPRHKITKRGQNVTFRCDPISEHNRLYWYRQTLGQGPEFLTYFQNEAQLEKSRLLSDRFSAERPKGSFSTLEIQRTEQGDSAMYLCASSLRQGGDTEAFFGQGTRLTVV.

J is TRBJ2-3 and V is TRBV9; D gene uncertain. From germline, CDR1 is SGDLS and CDR2 YYNGEE. The CDR3 length is 12 residues. Trimming removed 1 base at V and 6 bases at J, with 6 bases between. CDR3 in amino acids: CASSVYRDTQYF. The CDR3 DNA reads as TGTGCCAGCAGCGTATATAGGGATACGCAGTATTTT.

The CDR3: CSVKDVNTEAFF. CDR3 nucleotides: TGCAGCGTGAAGGACGTTAACACTGAAGCTTTCTTT. The V and J genes are TRBV29-1 and TRBJ1-1, with no clear D. Trimming cost V 6 bases and J 2 bases, with 10 bases left between them. The CDR3 contains 12 residues. Germline CDR1 reads SQVTM; CDR2 reads ANQGSEA.

The chain couples TRBV6-1 to TRBJ1-5; D ambiguous. This CDR3 has 14 residues. Between the trimmed V and J ends, which lost 1 base and 4 bases, there was a span of 8 bases. Germline lookup yields CDR1 MNHNS and CDR2 SASEGT. CDR3 in amino acids: CASSEGLENQPQHF. CDR3 bases: TGTGCCAGCAGTGAAGGGCTAGAAAATCAGCCCCAGCATTTT.

The chain joins TRBV18 to TRBJ1-6, with D perhaps TRBD1 (6 bases). The V and J ends lost 3 bases and 10 bases respectively, with 16 bases between them. The CDR3 contains 15 residues. CDR1 and CDR2 from the germline V gene are KGHSH and LQKENI. The CDR3 DNA reads as TGTGCCAGCTCACCCTCACGCGCAGGGGACTCACCCCTCCACTTT. This codes for CASSPSRAGDSPLHF.